This is a list of T cell receptor beta chains from one sample in a study of OX40 agonist ivuxolimab in advanced cancers. Only in-frame clones appear in the TCRdb table, and some are missing; sequencing was by immunoSEQ multiplex PCR. The table records 73,000 or so clones, around 80% of them present only once. The sample in question was CD4+ or CD8+ T cells sorted from blood, obtained in a trial of the OX40 agonist ivuxolimab. Every receptor here comes from an adult with an advanced solid tumor such as melanoma, head and neck, liver or kidney cancer. CDR3s leave out the opening cysteine and the closing phenylalanine or tryptophan. The order of the fields is CDR3 protein, D gene, V gene. The D gene is left open where the match is weak.

CDR3: ASSEALGGAAKNIQY
D: .
V: TRBV2

CDR3: ASSVVGGKVDEQY
D: .
V: TRBV9

CDR3: AWSVTGTVVSPLH
D: .
V: TRBV30

CDR3: ASSLGGGGSTDTQY
D: TRBD2
V: TRBV7-2

CDR3: ASSTSFVTEAF
D: .
V: TRBV27

CDR3: ASGNEKLF
D: .
V: TRBV11-2

CDR3: ASSPWDRGSSPLH
D: TRBD1
V: TRBV6-5

CDR3: ASSYSPRDSKY
D: .
V: TRBV6-5

CDR3: ASRGPEVDTEAF
D: .
V: TRBV2

CDR3: ASSSPMPGGNTIY
D: .
V: TRBV7-2

CDR3: AVRVAANQPQH
D: .
V: TRBV6-5

CDR3: ASSRAQRGDYGYT
D: .
V: TRBV13

CDR3: ASSFEPLAEAF
D: .
V: TRBV7-3

CDR3: ASSPSQGAETF
D: TRBD1
V: TRBV7-3

CDR3: ASSIGLAGGPMKPYNEQF
D: TRBD2
V: TRBV7-7

CDR3: ASSRSNLARSGELF
D: .
V: TRBV2

CDR3: ASSPGRGTSGRDNEQF
D: TRBD2
V: TRBV7-2

CDR3: ASSLEEHYGYT
D: .
V: TRBV11-3

CDR3: ASSRDGYSYEQY
D: .
V: TRBV18

CDR3: ASLRQGFNEKLF
D: TRBD1
V: TRBV19

CDR3: ASSVSGSGGNTIY
D: .
V: TRBV14

CDR3: ASSGGVPGANVLT
D: .
V: TRBV6-6

CDR3: ASSLASAGGYNEQF
D: TRBD2
V: TRBV7-2

CDR3: AWRRGYTGELF
D: .
V: TRBV30

CDR3: ASSLAGTAQETQY
D: TRBD1
V: TRBV7-3

CDR3: ASSGGGTGDLQETQY
D: TRBD1
V: TRBV5-1

CDR3: ASGRQGKAVGYT
D: TRBD1
V: TRBV9

CDR3: ASSYGTEGDTQY
D: .
V: TRBV6-5

CDR3: ASIRTGAGGYT
D: .
V: TRBV27

CDR3: ASSLRPGVTEAF
D: .
V: TRBV27

CDR3: ASSLASDSGYT
D: .
V: TRBV7-9

CDR3: ASSFQRVSNTEAF
D: .
V: TRBV6-5

CDR3: SVRGHTNTEAF
D: .
V: TRBV29-1

CDR3: ASSFEGAKNQPQH
D: TRBD1
V: TRBV5-1

CDR3: SVDETSGYNEQF
D: TRBD2
V: TRBV29-1

CDR3: ASSARSYGYT
D: .
V: TRBV11-3

CDR3: SVAAGADTQY
D: .
V: TRBV29-1

CDR3: ASSLTRDNTGELF
D: .
V: TRBV7-7

CDR3: ASSRGGKGDTQY
D: .
V: TRBV6-5

CDR3: ASTLSGGGTYNEQF
D: TRBD2
V: TRBV25-1

CDR3: ASSAVGNQPQH
D: .
V: TRBV11-3

CDR3: ASSPRTGEASGNTIY
D: TRBD1
V: TRBV9

CDR3: ASSGNLETQY
D: .
V: TRBV27

CDR3: ASSKALFWVAHWALGNQPQH
D: .
V: TRBV21-1

CDR3: ASSIARKSSGANVLT
D: .
V: TRBV19

CDR3: AILDKISGNTIY
D: .
V: TRBV10-3

CDR3: ASSEGPGQPKH
D: TRBD1
V: TRBV6-4

CDR3: ASSGRTNSGANVLT
D: .
V: TRBV7-3

CDR3: ASSLGLHGGPDTQY
D: .
V: TRBV7-9

CDR3: ASSERSGGGGRRYT
D: .
V: TRBV2

CDR3: ASSSLHLREQY
D: .
V: TRBV7-2

CDR3: ASSRFGNTDTQY
D: .
V: TRBV19

CDR3: ASSGTGAGNTEAF
D: TRBD1
V: TRBV27

CDR3: ASSLEDTQY
D: .
V: TRBV7-2

CDR3: ASRTDRLNSGNTIY
D: .
V: TRBV2

CDR3: AWRTDYYEKLF
D: .
V: TRBV30

CDR3: ASSPNRPQGHTGELF
D: TRBD1
V: TRBV18

CDR3: ASSIGRSLYGYT
D: .
V: TRBV19

CDR3: ASSNQGTQY
D: .
V: TRBV6-1

CDR3: ASSLQGVGGNTIY
D: TRBD1
V: TRBV5-1